This T cell receptor beta chain was documented in a study of shared clonotypes between healthy human individuals. Generated by immunoSEQ multiplex PCR, the TCRdb table keeps only in-frame clones and is missing some. The sample consists of about 1.1 million clones, 60% to 85% of them appearing once. Looked up from germline, CDR1 is SEHNR and CDR2 is FQNEAQ (reference sequence). The CDR3 spans 14 residues. The ends lost 5 bases at V and 8 bases at J; junction bases unmatched: 6. General observations from the study: A reduction in generation probabilities was seen for non-shared clonotypes relative to those shared by all four donors.

On this clone itself: Its antigen is not known.

This receptor was taken from a man between 18 and 35 years old in good health. Some clones in this sample may be carry-over from other donors' samples. The sequencing sample was made of memory CD4+ T cells from PBMCs. Subset given: CD45RA-negative fraction. The chain couples TRBV7-9 to TRBJ1-6; TRBD1 agrees at 7 bases. CDR3 DNA: TGTGCCAGCAGCCGACAGGGTACGGATTCACCCCTCCACTTT. Translated, it gives CASSRQGTDSPLHF.